A single sample gave rise to the 19 T cell receptor beta chains below, sequenced in a study of shared T cell receptors in the human thymus. Generated by immunoSEQ multiplex PCR, the TCRdb table keeps only in-frame clones and is missing some. The sample has some 760,000 clones; 80% to 90% are singletons. In addition, the sample was reused for a study of human thymus T cells.

The sequencing sample was made of thymocytes. These receptors were obtained from a girl in the first two years of life with a congenital heart defect.

This clone was detected only once. V is TRBV27 and J is TRBJ1-5, with a tentative D call TRBD1 (5 bases). V was cut by 5 bases and J by 6 bases, with 14 bases left in between. The germline gives CDR1 MNHEY, CDR2 SMNVEV (reference sequence). The CDR3 is 14 residues long. The CDR3 is CASSTHRFGQPQHF. The DNA of the CDR3 is TGTGCCAGCAGTACTCACAGGTTCGGTCAGCCCCAGCATTTT.

The chain employs TRBV4-3 and TRBJ2-2; 11 bases are shared with TRBD1. Losses at the gene ends were 1 base for V and 1 base for J; bases not matched to a gene: 8. This CDR3 comprises 19 residues. Germline V gene lookup returns CDR1 LGHNA and CDR2 YSLEER. The CDR3 spells CASSQVQTGTGGNTGELFF. CDR3 bases: TGCGCCAGCAGCCAAGTCCAGACCGGGACAGGGGGGAACACCGGGGAGCTGTTTTTT.

This chain joins TRBV29-1 and TRBJ1-2, with 7 bases fitting TRBD1. V was pared by 0 bases and J by 7 bases, with 5 bases of the junction left unmatched. Germline CDR1 reads SQVTM; CDR2 reads ANQGSEA. CDR3 size: 13 residues. The CDR3 coding sequence is TGCAGCGTTGAAGATGGGACAGCTCCTGGCTACACCTTC. Protein product: CSVEDGTAPGYTF.

The chain recombines TRBV28 with TRBJ2-7; 9 nucleotides align to TRBD1. Germline CDR1 reads MDHEN; CDR2 reads SYDVKM. The V and J ends lost 4 bases and 5 bases, in that order; junction bases with no gene match: 6. The CDR3 length is 14 residues. This CDR3 reads CASSSGTGKNEQYF. The CDR3 DNA sequence: TGTGCCAGCAGTTCCGGGACAGGGAAGAACGAGCAGTACTTC.

The chain couples TRBV4-1 to TRBJ2-7; TRBD1 matches 9 bases. This CDR3 contains 16 residues. The trim removed 0 bases at V and 0 bases at J, leaving 3 bases unmatched. Per the germline V gene, CDR1 is MGHRA and CDR2 is YSYEKL. The CDR3 sequence is CASSQDTGGPSYEQYF. The CDR3 coding sequence is TGCGCCAGCAGCCAAGATACAGGGGGCCCCTCCTACGAGCAGTACTTC.

The gene calls are TRBV5-8 and TRBJ1-2, with 9 bases that match TRBD1. V was clipped by 2 bases and J by 4 bases; unmatched bases: 15. The CDR3 extends over 18 amino acids. In germline, CDR1 is SGHTS, CDR2 YDEGEE. CDR3 in amino acids: CASSFLRDRARVGYGYTF. CDR3 DNA sequence: TGTGCCAGCAGCTTCCTACGGGACAGGGCGAGGGTTGGCTATGGCTACACCTTC. The whole variable domain, filled in from reference TRBV5-8 and TRBJ1-2, reads EAGVTQSPTHLIKTRGQQATLRCSPISGHTSVYWYQQALGLGLQFLLWYDEGEERNRGNFPPRFSGRQFPNYSSELNVNALELEDSALYLCASSFLRDRARVGYGYTFGSGTRLTVV.

The V call is TRBV7-2, the J call TRBJ2-1; 8 bases are a match to TRBD2. Germline trimming cut 1 base from V and 2 bases from J; bases unmatched to any gene: 7. Looked up from germline, CDR1 is SGHTA and CDR2 is FQGNSA. This CDR3 is 17 amino acids long. The CDR3 DNA reads as TGTGCCAGCAGCTTAGGAATGTCGGGGGGGGCCTACAATGAGCAGTTCTTC. It yields the protein CASSLGMSGGAYNEQFF.

The chain combines TRBV9 with TRBJ2-1; possibly TRBD2 for D (5 bases). CDR3 length equals 16 residues. Germline CDR1 is SGDLS and CDR2 is YYNGEE. The V end was cut by 0 bases, the J end by 3 bases, with 13 bases between. The CDR3 here is CASSVGEGRIYNEQFF. The CDR3 DNA sequence: TGTGCCAGCAGCGTAGGCGAGGGCCGAATCTACAATGAGCAGTTCTTC.

V usage is TRBV27 and J usage is TRBJ2-7; maybe TRBD2 (5 bases). V was shortened by 0 bases and J by 2 bases, with 11 bases between the two germline ends. CDR3 length equals 15 residues. The germline CDR1 and CDR2 sequences are MNHEY and SMNVEV (reference sequence). CDR3 coding DNA: TGTGCCAGCAGTTTATCTTGCGACGGGACCTACGAGCAGTACTTC. Its protein is CASSLSCDGTYEQYF.

The J gene is TRBJ1-4, the V gene TRBV4-2; 10 bases fit TRBD1. With 1 base clipped from V and 6 bases from J, the junction kept 20 bases outside the gene matches. Germline V gene lookup returns CDR1 LGHNA and CDR2 YNFKEQ. The CDR3 consists of 21 residues. CDR3 protein: CASSQGRTSGTGARGDEKLFF. Here the CDR3 DNA reads TGTGCCAGCAGCCAAGGAAGGACCAGTGGGACAGGGGCTCGGGGGGATGAAAAACTGTTTTTT.

This clone was detected only a few times. The chain recombines TRBV10-1 with TRBJ1-2; 9 bases are a match to TRBD1. The CDR3 extends over 14 amino acids. Germline CDR1 WNHNN, CDR2 SYGVQD (reference sequence). The V segment lost 10 bases and the J segment 3 bases; nucleotides outside the gene matches: 9. Here the CDR3 DNA reads TGCGCCACCAATGGACAGGGGCGCTACTATGGCTACACCTTC. Protein sequence: CATNGQGRYYGYTF.

The chain employs TRBV7-2 and TRBJ2-1; tentative D call: TRBD2 (6 bases). The germline V gene encodes CDR1 SGHTA and CDR2 FQGNSA. The CDR3 runs to 15 residues. Trimming took 2 bases from V and 5 from J, leaving 13 bases between them. CDR3 DNA: TGTGCCAGCAGCTTATGGGCGGCGGGAAACAATGAGCAGTTCTTC. Protein sequence: CASSLWAAGNNEQFF.

The chain combines TRBV7-2 with TRBJ1-2, with D perhaps TRBD1 (6 bases). The CDR3 is 17 amino acids. Trimming removed 5 bases at V and 4 bases at J, with 23 bases between. From germline, CDR1 is SGHTA and CDR2 FQGNSA. The CDR3, as DNA: TGTGCCAGCAGCCTCAGTTTTCCACAGGGATTCGGCTATGGCTACACCTTC. This translates into CASSLSFPQGFGYGYTF.

V gene TRBV28 combines with J gene TRBJ2-7; TRBD2 agrees at 13 bases. CDR3 size: 21 residues. J was trimmed by 0 bases and V by 5 bases; bases with no gene match: 19. CDR1 is MDHEN and CDR2 is SYDVKM in the germline V gene. CDR3 nucleotide sequence: TGTGCCAGCAGTCAACCCGGGACTAGCGGGGAAGAAACATGGGGCTCCTACGAGCAGTACTTC. It is translated as CASSQPGTSGEETWGSYEQYF.

The J gene is TRBJ2-2, the V gene TRBV7-2, with 7 bases fitting TRBD2. Germline CDR1 and CDR2: SGHTA and FQGNSA. CDR3 length: 18 residues. V lost 0 bases to trimming and J lost 8 bases; unmatched junction nucleotides: 15. In DNA form, the CDR3 reads TGTGCCAGCAGCTTAGCAACGTCGCGGGGGAGGATAAGGGGGGAGCTGTTTTTT. This codes for CASSLATSRGRIRGELFF.

The chain links TRBV14 to TRBJ1-3; no definite D call. V was shortened by 0 bases and J by 2 bases, with 14 bases between the two germline ends. CDR1 and CDR2 (germline): SGHDN, FVKESK. The CDR3 runs to 17 residues. The CDR3 DNA sequence: TGTGCCAGCAGCCAAGAGGGAGATAACAGTCCTGGAAACACCATATATTTT. This encodes CASSQEGDNSPGNTIYF.

The CDR3 DNA reads TGCGCCAGCGGTGGGGAGCGCTATGGCTACACCTTC. Protein product: CASGGERYGYTF. The chain employs TRBV10-2 and TRBJ1-2; D unresolved. V was shortened by 8 bases and J by 4 bases, with 11 bases between the two germline ends. This CDR3 has 12 residues. Germline V gene data show CDR1 as WSHSY and CDR2 as SAAADI.

The chain has TRBV27 and TRBJ2-3; possible D gene TRBD2, 5 bases. Germline V lookup: CDR1 MNHEY, CDR2 SMNVEV (reference sequence). This CDR3 comprises 15 residues. Trimming took 7 bases from V and 1 from J, leaving 15 bases between them. This CDR3 is CASIPSGTGTDTQYF. CDR3 nucleotide sequence: TGTGCCAGCATCCCGAGCGGAACTGGCACAGATACGCAGTATTTT.

The chain links TRBV18 to TRBJ2-1, with D perhaps matching TRBD2 (6 bases). The V and J ends lost 3 bases and 4 bases respectively, with 13 bases between them. Germline V gene sequence: CDR1 KGHSH, CDR2 LQKENI. The CDR3 extends over 15 amino acids. Here the CDR3 DNA reads TGTGCCAGCTCACCTAACGGGACTCCGTACAATGAGCAGTTCTTC. This sequence encodes CASSPNGTPYNEQFF.